The 29 T cell receptor beta chains below all came from one sample that was sequenced in a study of T cell responses to AZD1222 COVID-19 vaccine. Here immunoSEQ multiplex PCR was the method, and the copy in TCRdb shows in-frame clones only, minus some. The sample shows approximately 150,000 clones, roughly 91% of them seen only once. Sequenced material: peripheral blood, taken 28 days after the second AZD1222 dose. Receptors originate from an adult who received the AZD1222 COVID-19 vaccine.

The chain uses TRBV3-1 (or the pseudogene TRBV3-2) and TRBJ1-2; the D is unclear. The CDR3 covers 13 residues. Looked up from germline, CDR1 is LGHDT and CDR2 is YNNKEL (reference sequence). Trimming shortened V by 5 bases and J by 8 bases, and 15 bases separated the two germline ends. CDR3 coding DNA: TGTGCCAGCAGCTTTCTCGAAAGGGCAGGCTACACCTTC. This codes for CASSFLERAGYTF.

For the CDR3, the DNA is TGTGCCAGCAGCCGAGACAGGGGAGTCACAGATACGCAGTATTTT. This codes for CASSRDRGVTDTQYF. The gene calls are TRBV3-1 (or the pseudogene TRBV3-2) and TRBJ2-3; 8 bases are shared with TRBD1. The length of the CDR3 is 15 residues. The V gene end was trimmed by 4 bases and the J gene end by 2 bases; junction bases not matched to a gene: 5. From germline, CDR1 is LGHDT and CDR2 YNNKEL (reference sequence).

This clone was picked up a small number of times. CDR3 loop: CASSISGTSGNEQFF. DNA for the CDR3: TGTGCCAGCAGTATATCCGGGACTAGTGGGAATGAGCAGTTCTTC. V usage is TRBV9 and J usage is TRBJ2-1; 8 bases match TRBD2. The germline gives CDR1 SGDLS, CDR2 YYNGEE. This CDR3 has 15 amino acids. V lost 5 bases, J lost 7 bases, and 11 bases stayed unmatched. Together with reference TRBV9 and TRBJ2-1, the CDR3 gives the full variable domain: DSGVTQTPKHLITATGQRVTLRCSPRSGDLSVYWYQQSLDQGLQFLIQYYNGEERAKGNILERFSAQQFPDLHSELNLSSLELGDSALYFCASSISGTSGNEQFFGPGTRLTVL.

The chain couples TRBV6-5 to TRBJ2-2; no clear D. The CDR3 has 14 amino acids. Trimming left V 6 bases short and J 2 bases short, with 10 bases between. Per germline, CDR1 MNHEY and CDR2 SVGAGI. CDR3 nucleotides: TGTGCCAGCAGACGACAAGCCAACACCGGGGAGCTGTTTTTT. Protein: CASRRQANTGELFF.

The chain combines TRBV30 with TRBJ1-5; D is possibly TRBD1 (6 bases). Germline CDR1 is GTSNPN and CDR2 is SVGIG (reference sequence). The CDR3 contains 14 residues. V gave up 0 bases and J gave up 4 bases, with 10 bases separating them. The CDR3 coding sequence is TGTGCCTGGAGTGTAGGACAGTTAAATCAGCCCCAGCATTTT. It is translated as CAWSVGQLNQPQHF.

The rearrangement uses TRBV6-2 or TRBV6-3 and TRBJ2-1; D unclear. Germline assignment: CDR1 MNHEY and CDR2 SVGEGT. The CDR3 has 16 residues. Trimming took off 2 bases at V and 0 bases at J, with 11 bases between the two ends. The CDR3 DNA reads as TGTGCCAGCAGTTACGAAGTGGGCGTCTCCTACAATGAGCAGTTCTTC. It is translated as CASSYEVGVSYNEQFF.

The J gene is TRBJ1-5, the V gene TRBV19, with D unclear. The CDR3 consists of 14 residues. Germline lookup yields CDR1 LNHDA and CDR2 SQIVND (reference sequence). V was shortened by 3 bases and J by 2 bases, with 8 bases between the two germline ends. The CDR3 is CASSIRVGNQPQHF. The CDR3 nucleotides are TGTGCCAGTAGTATCCGGGTCGGCAATCAGCCCCAGCATTTT.

This clone was counted between two and nine times. This chain uses TRBV19 with TRBJ1-3; D is unclear. CDR3 size: 15 residues. The V gene lost 5 bases and the J gene lost 0 bases, with 11 bases spanning the gap. CDR1 is LNHDA and CDR2 is SQIVND in the germline V gene (reference sequence). Written as DNA, the CDR3 is TGTGCCAGTAGTCCCTGGATATACTCTGGAAACACCATATATTTT. Protein product: CASSPWIYSGNTIYF.

This chain links TRBV28 with TRBJ1-4; a weak D match, TRBD1 (6 bases). The CDR3 is 14 amino acids. Trimming cost V 5 bases and J 6 bases, with 13 bases left between them. The V gene's germline CDR1 is MDHEN and CDR2 SYDVKM. For the CDR3, the DNA is TGTGCCAGCAGTGTCGGGAACAGGGATGAAAAACTGTTTTTT. As protein: CASSVGNRDEKLFF.

The rearrangement uses TRBV6-6 and TRBJ2-7, with 13 bases identical to TRBD2. V was clipped by 8 bases and J by 1 base; unmatched bases: 2. In germline, CDR1 is MNHNY, CDR2 SVGAGI (reference sequence). The CDR3 sequence is 14 residues long. The CDR3, as DNA: TGTGCCAGCTGGACTAGCGGGGGTTCCTACGAGCAGTACTTC. Residues: CASWTSGGSYEQYF.

The chain joins TRBV4-2 to TRBJ1-5; 7 bases fit TRBD1. The V and J ends lost 5 bases and 2 bases, in that order; junction bases with no gene match: 9. Germline CDR1 is LGHNA and CDR2 is YNFKEQ. The CDR3 loop spans 16 amino acids. The CDR3 here is CASSNQYTGGNQPQHF. For the CDR3, the DNA is TGTGCCAGCAGCAACCAGTATACAGGGGGCAATCAGCCCCAGCATTTT.

The sample holds a few counts of this clone. The genes are TRBV3-1 (or the pseudogene TRBV3-2) and TRBJ1-2, with D unclear. V lost 1 base to trimming and J lost 5 bases, with 11 bases between them. CDR3 length: 14 residues. Looked up from germline, CDR1 is LGHDT and CDR2 is YNNKEL (reference sequence). CDR3 DNA sequence: TGTGCCAGCAGCCAAGGCGCAACCGGTTATGGCTACACCTTC. As protein: CASSQGATGYGYTF.

This rearrangement joins TRBV7-9 to TRBJ2-2, with TRBD1 matching 8 bases. V gave up 4 bases and J gave up 5 bases; unmatched junction bases: 3. The CDR3 runs 14 residues. Germline V gene sequence: CDR1 SEHNR, CDR2 FQNEAQ (reference sequence). This CDR3 reads CASSYRGTTGELFF. The CDR3 DNA is TGTGCCAGCAGCTACAGGGGGACGACCGGGGAGCTGTTTTTT.

This clone was recorded a few times. The genes are TRBV25-1 and TRBJ2-2; the D gene is possibly TRBD2 (7 bases). The V end was cut by 5 bases, the J end by 3 bases, with 16 bases between. The CDR3 contains 16 residues. Germline loops: CDR1 MGHDK, CDR2 SYGVNS. CDR3 coding DNA: TGTGCCAGCAGTCCCCTGGGGGGGGCTGACACCGGGGAGCTGTTTTTT. Protein sequence: CASSPLGGADTGELFF.

V is TRBV28 and J is TRBJ2-7, with TRBD2 as a possible D gene (6 bases). CDR1 is MDHEN and CDR2 is SYDVKM in the germline V gene. The CDR3 is 15 residues long. Trimming left V 6 bases short and J 4 bases short, with 19 bases between. The CDR3 here is CASRVGGAVEYEQYF. The CDR3 bases are TGTGCCAGCAGGGTCGGGGGAGCGGTAGAATACGAGCAGTACTTC. The full variable domain, with the rest looked up from reference TRBV28 and TRBJ2-7, is DVKVTQSSRYLVKRTGEKVFLECVQDMDHENMFWYRQDPGLGLRLIYFSYDVKMKEKGDIPEGYSVSREKKERFSLILESASTNQTSMYLCASRVGGAVEYEQYFGPGTRLTVT.

The gene calls are TRBV7-6 and TRBJ2-7; 15 nucleotides agree with TRBD2. CDR1 is SGHVS, CDR2 FNYEAQ, per germline. Germline trimming cut 6 bases from V and 1 base from J; bases unmatched to any gene: 4. CDR3 size: 16 residues. CDR3 amino acids: CASRLGTSGRSYEQYF. The CDR3 DNA reads TGTGCCAGCAGGTTGGGGACTAGCGGGAGGTCCTACGAGCAGTACTTC.

This chain links TRBV19 with TRBJ1-3; D possibly corresponds to TRBD1 (5 bases). V was cut by 3 bases and J by 3 bases, with 24 bases left in between. This CDR3 is built from 19 residues. Germline loops: CDR1 LNHDA, CDR2 SQIVND (reference sequence). The CDR3 reads CASSMLGVLRGVDGNTIYF. CDR3 nucleotide sequence: TGTGCCAGTAGTATGTTAGGGGTTCTCCGAGGAGTGGATGGAAACACCATATATTTT.

The V gene is TRBV18, the J gene TRBJ2-2; no firm D call. V was clipped by 3 bases and J by 0 bases, with 8 bases between them. CDR3 length equals 15 residues. Germline lookup yields CDR1 KGHSH and CDR2 LQKENI. The CDR3 protein is CASSPRPPNTGELFF. The CDR3 nucleotides are TGTGCCAGCTCACCGAGGCCCCCGAACACCGGGGAGCTGTTTTTT.

The chain recombines TRBV6-2 or TRBV6-3 with TRBJ1-5, with D unclear. Germline CDR1 and CDR2: MNHEY and SVGEGT. This CDR3 is 14 amino acids long. V lost 0 bases, J lost 6 bases, and 9 bases lay in between. CDR3 region: CASSYSSDLQPQHF. CDR3 coding DNA: TGTGCCAGCAGTTACTCCTCGGACCTTCAGCCCCAGCATTTT.

The chain combines TRBV9 with TRBJ2-3, with D hard to call. There are 11 residues in the CDR3. The germline V gene encodes CDR1 SGDLS and CDR2 YYNGEE. The V gene lost 2 bases and the J gene lost 6 bases, with 4 bases spanning the gap. In nucleotides, the CDR3 is TGTGCCAGCAGCGTTAGGGATACGCAGTATTTT. It encodes CASSVRDTQYF.

The chain uses TRBV18 and TRBJ1-5; TRBD1 is a possible D gene (5 bases). Germline V lookup: CDR1 KGHSH, CDR2 LQKENI. The CDR3 covers 17 residues. V lost 2 bases, J lost 0 bases, and 14 bases lay in between. The CDR3 DNA reads TGTGCCAGCTCACCAACCAGGGAGGGGTATAGCAATCAGCCCCAGCATTTT. This gives the protein CASSPTREGYSNQPQHF.

This chain links TRBV6-5 with TRBJ1-4; a weak D match, TRBD1 (6 bases). Trimming left V 2 bases short and J 0 bases short, with 10 bases between. The CDR3 is 16 residues long. Germline V CDR1 and CDR2: MNHEY, SVGAGI. CDR3 sequence: CASSYLQGATNEKLFF. The CDR3 DNA is TGTGCCAGCAGTTACCTACAGGGTGCAACTAATGAAAAACTGTTTTTT.

The genes are TRBV27 and TRBJ2-7, with D hard to call. Trimming removed 2 bases from V and 4 bases from J, with 9 bases in between. The CDR3 covers 13 residues. Germline V gene data show CDR1 as MNHEY and CDR2 as SMNVEV (reference sequence). The CDR3 DNA reads TGTGCCAGCAGTTTAGGGCATCGGTACGAGCAGTACTTC. Translating gives CASSLGHRYEQYF.

The chain employs TRBV10-2 and TRBJ2-7; tentatively, D is TRBD2 (5 bases). CDR1 and CDR2 from the germline V gene are WSHSY and SAAADI. The CDR3 length is 13 residues. Trimming pared 4 bases from V and 4 bases from J, leaving 11 bases between. Here the CDR3 reads CASSVARGYEQYF. The CDR3 DNA is TGCGCCAGCAGTGTTGCCAGAGGGTACGAGCAGTACTTC.

V and J are TRBV4-1 and TRBJ1-5; D possibly corresponds to TRBD1 (6 bases). From germline, CDR1 is MGHRA and CDR2 YSYEKL. V was trimmed by 0 bases and J by 6 bases, leaving 9 bases between them. The CDR3 totals 14 residues. The CDR3 DNA is TGCGCCAGCAGCCAAGATGGCAGGGGTCAGCCCCAGCATTTT. It yields the protein CASSQDGRGQPQHF.

About this clone itself: The sample carries other DNA sequences with the same CDR3. The V gene is TRBV6-5, the J gene TRBJ1-5; D possibly corresponds to TRBD1 (5 bases). Germline CDR1 is MNHEY and CDR2 is SVGAGI. The CDR3 runs 14 residues. V lost 2 bases to trimming and J lost 7 bases, with 12 bases between them. The CDR3, as DNA: TGTGCCAGCAGTTACGATGGGGGGAACCAGCCCCAGCATTTT. This codes for CASSYDGGNQPQHF.

The chain joins TRBV23-1 to TRBJ1-3, with D unclear. TRBV23-1 falls under the ORF class, with uncertain function. V was trimmed by 2 bases and J by 0 bases, leaving 8 bases between them. The CDR3 is 15 amino acids. The CDR3 sequence is CASSQAADSGNTIYF. The CDR3 nucleotides read TGCGCCAGCAGTCAAGCGGCAGACTCTGGAAACACCATATATTTT.

This chain links TRBV7-9 with TRBJ2-1; D not certain. The CDR3 length is 13 residues. V dropped 5 bases and J dropped 3 bases, with 8 bases sitting between them. Germline V lookup: CDR1 SEHNR, CDR2 FQNEAQ (reference sequence). CDR3 nucleotides: TGTGCCAGCAGCAGGGTGAGCTACAATGAGCAGTTCTTC. Residues: CASSRVSYNEQFF. The variable domain in full, with the rest retrieved from reference TRBV7-9 and TRBJ2-1, is DTGVSQNPRHKITKRGQNVTFRCDPISEHNRLYWYRQTLGQGPEFLTYFQNEAQLEKSRLLSDRFSAERPKGSFSTLEIQRTEQGDSAMYLCASSRVSYNEQFFGPGTRLTVL.

This clone was counted once. The chain joins TRBV24-1 to TRBJ1-2; TRBD1 matches 9 bases. Per germline, CDR1 KGHDR and CDR2 SFDVKD. V shed 4 bases and J 4 bases; nucleotides not matched to a gene: 6. The CDR3 has 15 residues. The CDR3 DNA is TGTGCCACCAGTGACCCTACAGGGGGCGTCTATGGCTACACCTTC. This gives the protein CATSDPTGGVYGYTF.